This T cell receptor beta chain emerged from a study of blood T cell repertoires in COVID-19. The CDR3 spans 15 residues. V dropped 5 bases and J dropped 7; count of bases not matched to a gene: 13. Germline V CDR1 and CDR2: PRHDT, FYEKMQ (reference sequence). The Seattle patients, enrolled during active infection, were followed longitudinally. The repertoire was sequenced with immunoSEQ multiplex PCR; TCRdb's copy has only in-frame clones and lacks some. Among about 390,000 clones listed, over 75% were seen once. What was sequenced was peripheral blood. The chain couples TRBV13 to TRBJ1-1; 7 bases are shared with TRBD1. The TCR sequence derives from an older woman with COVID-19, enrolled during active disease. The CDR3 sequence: CASSHRGRSSGEAFF. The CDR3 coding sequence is TGTGCCAGCAGCCACAGGGGCCGCTCTTCTGGTGAAGCTTTCTTT.